A selection of T cell receptor beta chains follows, all from one sample in a study of blood T cell repertoires in COVID-19. Sequencing used immunoSEQ multiplex PCR; TCRdb keeps in-frame clones, though not all of them. Among about 90,000 clones listed, approximately 83% were seen once. Sequenced input: peripheral blood. The receptors derive from a man aged 60 to 75 with acute or convalescent COVID-19. Each CDR3 is given with its conserved first and last residue. The D gene is left open where the match is weak. Expanded clones get a size class; other rows say once, few or many, or leave the size out.

J gene	D gene	clone size	V gene	CDR3 protein	CDR3 DNA
TRBJ1-1	TRBD1	.	TRBV9	CASSGVRGTGSTEAFF	TGTGCCAGCAGCGGAGTACGGGGGACAGGGAGTACTGAAGCTTTCTTT
TRBJ1-6	TRBD1	.	TRBV10-3	CAISAQTGGSSPLHF	TGTGCCATCAGTGCCCAGACAGGGGGCAGTTCACCCCTCCACTTT
TRBJ1-4	.	once	TRBV21-1	CASSKAGRTNEKLFF	TGTGCCAGCAGCAAAGCGGGCAGAACTAATGAAAAACTGTTTTTT
TRBJ2-7	TRBD1	.	TRBV27	CASSLTGGLYEQYF	TGTGCCAGCAGTTTGACAGGGGGCTTATACGAGCAGTACTTC
TRBJ1-2	TRBD1	.	TRBV5-6	CASSLLDREDGYTF	TGTGCCAGCAGCCTTCTGGACAGGGAAGATGGCTACACCTTC
TRBJ1-1	.	.	TRBV3-1/TRBV3-2	CASSQVSGGTLNTEAFF	TGTGCCAGCAGCCAAGTTTCGGGGGGTACCCTGAACACTGAAGCTTTCTTT
TRBJ1-5	TRBD1	.	TRBV5-5	CASSGGQGGQPQHF	TGTGCCAGCAGCGGGGGACAGGGCGGTCAGCCCCAGCATTTT
TRBJ2-3	.	.	TRBV24-1	CATSDPQDSASTDTQYF	TGTGCCACCAGTGACCCTCAGGACAGTGCTAGCACAGATACGCAGTATTTT
TRBJ2-5	TRBD2	.	TRBV20-1	CSASALAGGFQETQYF	TGCAGTGCTAGTGCCCTAGCGGGGGGTTTCCAAGAGACCCAGTACTTC
TRBJ2-7	TRBD1	once	TRBV5-5	CASSLELGQGRAYEQYF	TGTGCCAGCAGCTTGGAATTGGGACAGGGAAGGGCATACGAGCAGTACTTC
TRBJ1-3	TRBD1	.	TRBV5-8	CASSSLPGQGPYSGNTIYF	TGTGCCAGCAGCTCGCTCCCGGGACAGGGGCCCTACTCTGGAAACACCATATATTTT
TRBJ1-2	TRBD1	.	TRBV18	CASSPPNRGRYGYTF	TGTGCCAGCTCACCACCGAACAGGGGGAGGTATGGCTACACCTTC
TRBJ1-5	.	.	TRBV6-5	CASAVQGSNQPQHF	TGTGCCAGCGCAGTGCAGGGGAGCAATCAGCCCCAGCATTTT
TRBJ1-3	.	.	TRBV5-6	CASSLLASGNTIYF	TGTGCCAGCAGCTTGTTAGCCTCTGGAAACACCATATATTTT
TRBJ1-1	.	.	TRBV27	CASSLGAVRTEAFF	TGTGCCAGCAGTTTGGGTGCCGTGAGGACTGAAGCTTTCTTT
TRBJ1-2	TRBD1	.	TRBV30	CAWSRVQGVNYGYTF	TGTGCCTGGAGTCGAGTCCAGGGGGTCAACTATGGCTACACCTTC
TRBJ2-5	TRBD2	.	TRBV4-1	CASSDDLGLAGGLQETQYF	TGCGCCAGCAGCGATGACCTGGGACTAGCGGGGGGGCTACAAGAGACCCAGTACTTC
TRBJ2-7	.	.	TRBV7-2	CASSPEPLQGYEQYF	TGTGCCAGCAGCCCAGAGCCCCTACAGGGCTACGAGCAGTACTTC
TRBJ2-1	TRBD2	.	TRBV27	CASSSLGGAVTNEQFF	TGTGCCAGCAGTTCCCTCGGGGGGGCGGTGACGAATGAGCAGTTCTTC
TRBJ2-7	TRBD2	.	TRBV2	CASSLAGGSYEQYF	TGTGCCAGCAGCCTAGCGGGGGGGTCCTACGAGCAGTACTTC
TRBJ1-2	.	.	TRBV24-1	CATSDSVTAYGYTF	TGTGCCACCAGTGATTCAGTGACAGCCTATGGCTACACCTTC
TRBJ1-3	.	.	TRBV7-9	CASSSSGPSGNTIYF	TGTGCCAGCAGCTCCTCGGGTCCGTCGGGGAACACCATATATTTT
TRBJ2-7	.	.	TRBV13	CASSSGNYEQYF	TGTGCCAGCAGCTCCGGGAATTACGAGCAGTACTTC
TRBJ2-1	TRBD2	.	TRBV5-1	CASSLGLAGGRNEQFF	TGCGCCAGCAGCTTGGGACTAGCGGGGGGGCGGAATGAGCAGTTCTTC
TRBJ1-1	TRBD1	.	TRBV19	CASSRQGSNTEAFF	TGTGCCAGTAGTAGACAGGGAAGTAACACTGAAGCTTTCTTT
TRBJ1-1	.	.	TRBV24-1	CATSAGGTEAFF	TGTGCCACCAGTGCCGGGGGGACTGAAGCTTTCTTT
TRBJ1-2	.	once	TRBV6-5	CASSRRQGVWGYTF	TGTGCCAGCAGTCGCCGTCAGGGCGTTTGGGGCTACACCTTC
TRBJ2-1	.	.	TRBV9	CASSVEGGGWGGDSYNEQFF	TGTGCCAGCAGCGTAGAAGGTGGGGGTTGGGGCGGGGACTCCTACAATGAGCAGTTCTTC
TRBJ2-3	TRBD1	.	TRBV6-5	CASKQGAHTDTQYF	TGTGCCAGCAAACAGGGGGCGCATACAGATACGCAGTATTTT
TRBJ1-1	TRBD1	.	TRBV7-6	CASSQRQGFTEAFF	TGTGCCAGCAGCCAACGACAGGGTTTCACTGAAGCTTTCTTT
TRBJ2-1	TRBD2	.	TRBV9	CASSASGGWDEQFF	TGTGCCAGCAGTGCTAGCGGGGGGTGGGATGAGCAGTTCTTC
TRBJ2-6	TRBD1	.	TRBV2	CASRTGGHSGANVLTF	TGTGCCAGCAGAACAGGGGGCCACTCTGGGGCCAACGTCCTGACTTTC
TRBJ2-1	.	.	TRBV6-1	CASTRDNEQFF	TGTGCCAGCACCAGGGACAATGAGCAGTTCTTC
TRBJ1-5	TRBD1	once	TRBV30	CAWSSGQGSGSNQPQHF	TGTGCCTGGAGTTCCGGACAGGGCTCGGGTAGCAATCAGCCCCAGCATTTT
TRBJ1-2	TRBD1	.	TRBV5-1	CASSLAGTGEGYTF	TGCGCCAGCAGCTTGGCCGGGACAGGGGAAGGCTACACCTTC
TRBJ2-1	.	.	TRBV7-2	CASSPHQRASNEQFF	TGTGCCAGCAGCCCCCATCAGCGGGCCTCGAATGAGCAGTTCTTC
TRBJ1-6	TRBD1	.	TRBV5-1	CASSLGGQGALTLHF	TGCGCCAGCAGCTTGGGGGGACAGGGGGCTCTGACCCTCCACTTT
TRBJ1-5	TRBD1	.	TRBV12-3/TRBV12-4	CASSLGARGLYF	TGTGCCAGCAGTTTAGGGGCTAGGGGGCTTTATTTT
TRBJ2-7	TRBD1	.	TRBV5-4	CASSRTTGQALYF	TGTGCCAGCAGCCGGACGACCGGACAGGCCCTGTACTTC
TRBJ2-1	.	many	TRBV7-9	CASRGNWAGPDNEQFF	TGTGCCAGCAGAGGCAATTGGGCGGGGCCAGACAATGAGCAGTTCTTC
TRBJ1-1	.	.	TRBV6-5	CASRGHRVNTEAFF	TGTGCCAGCAGGGGGCACAGGGTCAACACTGAAGCTTTCTTT
TRBJ1-2	.	.	TRBV10-3	CAISQGSGYTF	TGTGCCATCAGCCAGGGCAGTGGCTACACCTTC
TRBJ2-7	TRBD2	.	TRBV4-2	CASSPVAGDYEQYF	TGTGCCAGCAGCCCGGTGGCGGGGGATTACGAGCAGTACTTC